This T cell receptor (beta chain) was captured in a study of CD8+CD57+ T cells in acquired aplastic anemia. Looking at the study overall: When averaged, DNA from sorted CD4+ and CD8+ cells came to 2.5 to 3.5 ug.

Germline V lookup: CDR1 DFQATT, CDR2 SNEGSKA (reference sequence). The V end was cut by 2 bases, the J end by 6 bases, with 13 bases between. The CDR3 covers 13 residues. Genomic DNA was employed as the template in profiling TCR beta VDJ and CDR3. TCRdb re-called the reads through MiXCR, storing one row per CDR3 protein. The table has 250,000 to 350,000 distinct CDR3 sequences, around 60% seen once. This clonotype was seen more than once but under ten times. Its antigen is still unknown. Study-wide points: Found in both controls and patients were about 30 CD8+ CDR3 sequences. CD8+ Simpson's diversity did not differ significantly between patients and controls.

Sequencing was done on a sample of sorted CD4+, CD8+, or CD8+CD57+ T cells (not recorded which) from PBMCs. The TCR was taken from a human donor with severe aplastic anemia or a healthy control (not recorded which). This rearrangement joins TRBV20-1 to TRBJ1-1, with D hard to call. The CDR3 DNA follows: TGCAGTGCTAGACACCGTCCCGGCCCTGAAGCTTTCTTT. Its protein product is CSARHRPGPEAFF.